One and the same sample provided the 14 T cell receptor beta chains below, sequenced in a study of beta chain features in type 1 diabetes listed by TCRdb under 2018. Libraries were prepared through the immunoSEQ multiplex PCR assay. The High Capacity cDNA Reverse Transcription Kit was used to reverse transcribe all of the isolated RNA, meaning that expressed TCRB transcripts were what got sequenced. Drawn from immuneACCESS, this table holds only the in-frame rearrangements with V and J called that TCRdb kept. Clones are partly lost; checked studies trace under half to an unresolved V gene and leave the rest unexplained. Across this sample there are hundreds of thousands of clones, with approximately 16% seen only once. Roughly 0.015% of the sample is held by the ten biggest clonotypes. Study-wide findings and limitations: A moderate but significant shortening of TCRB CDR3 length was observed in type 1 diabetes patients in all four CD4+ subsets.

Their recognized antigens are unknown. The sequenced material came from naive CD4+ T cells from blood. The sample's cell subset or site label, in plain terms: true naive CD4+ T cells. The source of these receptors is a man aged 18 to 30 with type 1 diabetes.

The CDR3, as DNA: TGTGCCAGCAGTTCGCGAGGGGGACGGAACTATGGCTACACCTTC. Translation gives CASSSRGGRNYGYTF. The chain combines TRBV27 with TRBJ1-2, with D perhaps matching TRBD1 (6 bases). The CDR3 contains 15 residues. Germline lookup yields CDR1 MNHEY and CDR2 SMNVEV (reference sequence). The ends were cut back, 4 bases at V and 2 bases at J, with 14 bases in the middle.

The chain joins TRBV27 to TRBJ2-1; weak D call: TRBD1 (6 bases). The CDR3 is made up of 15 amino acids. Trimming left V 6 bases short and J 6 bases short, with 18 bases between. Germline CDR1 reads MNHEY; CDR2 reads SMNVEV (reference sequence). CDR3 nucleotide sequence: TGTGCCAGCAGAACCGGGACACTACTAACCAATGAGCAGTTCTTC. As protein: CASRTGTLLTNEQFF.

This chain uses TRBV21-1 with TRBJ2-7; TRBD1 is taken as the D call from the table, unchecked against the DNA. TRBV21-1 counts as a pseudogene. There are 14 residues in the CDR3. The CDR3 spells CASDSRGRMWKQYF. In DNA form, the CDR3 reads TGTGCCAGTGACTCGAGGGGGCGGATGTGGAAGCAGTACTTC.

V usage is TRBV6-6 and J usage is TRBJ1-2; D ambiguous. Deletions cut 10 bases from V and 8 bases from J, with 23 bases between. The V gene's germline CDR1 is MNHNY and CDR2 SVGAGI (reference sequence). The CDR3 is 14 amino acids. The CDR3 region is CAIMRRGFVGGYTF. CDR3 coding DNA: TGTGCCATCATGAGACGGGGATTCGTAGGCGGCTACACCTTC.

A few counts support this clone. The chain combines TRBV7-9 with TRBJ2-1; TRBD1 aligns across 11 bases. Trimming at V came to 6 bases and at J to 6 bases, leaving 7 bases not matched to a gene. Germline CDR1 reads SEHNR; CDR2 reads FQNEAQ (reference sequence). The CDR3 is made up of 15 amino acids. The chain's CDR3 is CASRYPGQGVNEQFF. The CDR3 bases are TGTGCCAGCAGATATCCGGGACAGGGGGTCAATGAGCAGTTCTTC.

This clone showed up just a few times. J is TRBJ2-1 and V is TRBV28, with a weak D call TRBD2 (6 bases). The CDR3 extends over 16 amino acids. The V end lost 0 bases, the J end lost 3 bases, and 12 bases lay between the germline ends. Germline V CDR1 and CDR2: MDHEN, SYDVKM. The CDR3 DNA follows: TGTGCCAGCAGTTTATGGGCGGGAAAGGGCTACAATGAGCAGTTCTTC. It yields the protein CASSLWAGKGYNEQFF.

This chain links TRBV5-4 with TRBJ2-2; D is perhaps TRBD1 (6 bases). V lost 4 bases and J 1 base, leaving 11 bases between the germline ends. The germline gives CDR1 SGHNT, CDR2 YYREEE (reference sequence). The CDR3 has 15 amino acids. CDR3 coding DNA: TGTGCCAGCAGCCCAACGGGACAGAACACCGGGGAGCTGTTTTTT. Its protein is CASSPTGQNTGELFF.

In this sample, this clone turned up a few times. The chain joins TRBV7-2 to TRBJ2-2; D call uncertain. The germline gives CDR1 SGHTA, CDR2 FQGNSA. The V gene lost 4 bases and the J gene lost 5 bases, with 5 bases spanning the gap. The CDR3 is made up of 12 amino acids. Written as DNA, the CDR3 is TGTGCCAGCAGCTCCTCGACCGGGGAGCTGTTTTTT. Amino acid sequence: CASSSSTGELFF.

This sequence joins TRBV11-2 and TRBJ2-7; the match to TRBD1 covers 9 bases. Trimming cost V 5 bases and J 5 bases; bases outside gene matches: 10. CDR1 and CDR2 from the germline V gene are SGHAT and FQNNGV. The CDR3 sequence is 15 residues long. Here the CDR3 reads CASSRSGTGSHEQYF. The CDR3 nucleotides are TGTGCCAGCAGCCGATCCGGGACAGGGTCACACGAGCAGTACTTC.

The chain carries TRBV7-7 and TRBJ2-5; a weak D match, TRBD2 (7 bases). V was clipped by 11 bases and J by 2 bases, with 18 bases between them. This CDR3 region has 14 residues. The germline V gene has CDR1 SSHAT and CDR2 FNYEAQ (reference sequence). CDR3 DNA: TGTGCCTCAGGCCAGGGAGGGGGTCAAGAGACCCAGTACTTC. Translation: CASGQGGGQETQYF.

This clone was seen only a few times. The chain joins TRBV18 to TRBJ1-5; D ambiguous. The CDR3 has 14 residues. Trimming removed 0 bases at V and 5 bases at J, with 8 bases between. From germline, CDR1 is KGHSH and CDR2 LQKENI. CDR3 DNA sequence: TGTGCCAGCTCACCACCTCGAGGGTATCAGCCCCAGCATTTT. This translates into CASSPPRGYQPQHF.

The chain uses TRBV27 and TRBJ1-5; 8 bases map to TRBD1. Per the germline V gene, CDR1 is MNHEY and CDR2 is SMNVEV (reference sequence). The CDR3 extends over 15 amino acids. Unmatched junction bases numbered 10, after V lost 5 bases and J lost 7 bases. CDR3 DNA: TGTGCCAGCAGTCAGACCACGGACAGGGCCCAGCCCCAGCATTTT. It codes for CASSQTTDRAQPQHF.

The CDR3 DNA reads TGTGCCAGCAGTGTTCCCGGGACAGAGAACACTGAAGCTTTCTTT. Amino acid sequence: CASSVPGTENTEAFF. The chain employs TRBV28 and TRBJ1-1; 7 bases are shared with TRBD1. Trimming removed 5 bases from V and 1 base from J; junction bases left unmatched: 7. The CDR3 consists of 15 residues. Germline CDR1 is MDHEN and CDR2 is SYDVKM.

The genes are TRBV5-4 and TRBJ2-5; 8 bases are shared with TRBD1. This CDR3 contains 15 residues. The germline CDR1 and CDR2 sequences are SGHNT and YYREEE (reference sequence). The V gene end was trimmed by 0 bases and the J gene end by 4 bases; junction bases not matched to a gene: 5. The CDR3 here is CASSLAGTGRETQYF. The CDR3 nucleotides read TGTGCCAGCAGCTTGGCCGGGACAGGAAGAGAGACCCAGTACTTC.